The 15 T cell receptor beta chains given below trace back to one sample, sequenced in a study of blood T cell repertoires in COVID-19. Only in-frame clones appear in the TCRdb table, and some are missing; sequencing was by immunoSEQ multiplex PCR. The sample gives 300,000 to 500,000 clones, roughly 90% of which show up once; roughly 0.97% is in the top ten. The sample was PBMCs or T cells enriched from blood (not recorded which). The receptor set was obtained from a woman in her twenties or thirties with acute COVID-19.

The J gene is TRBJ1-2, the V gene TRBV7-6; 9 bases align to TRBD1. The CDR3 loop spans 16 amino acids. Per germline, CDR1 SGHVS and CDR2 FNYEAQ. V was clipped by 5 bases and J by 13 bases; unmatched bases: 20. In DNA, the CDR3 is TGTGCCAGCAGCCCTGGGACAGGGCTAGGTCCTACTGAAGGCACCTTC. Encoded protein: CASSPGTGLGPTEGTF.

J is TRBJ2-3 and V is TRBV7-3; 8 nucleotides line up with TRBD1. Trimming took 3 bases from V and 4 from J; bases not matched to a gene: 3. Germline-derived CDR1 and CDR2 are SGHTA and FQGTGA. The CDR3 is 14 amino acids. The CDR3, as DNA: TGTGCCAGCAGCTTTACAGGGGGTCCAGATACGCAGTATTTT. This translates into CASSFTGGPDTQYF.

The J gene is TRBJ1-2, the V gene TRBV13; 9 bases map to TRBD1. The V segment lost 4 bases and the J segment 6 bases; nucleotides outside the gene matches: 9. Germline V gene sequence: CDR1 PRHDT, CDR2 FYEKMQ (reference sequence). CDR3 length: 15 amino acids. This chain's CDR3 is CASSSLGQGNDGYTF. The CDR3 nucleotides are TGTGCCAGCAGCTCATTGGGACAGGGTAATGATGGCTACACCTTC.

The chain joins TRBV19 to TRBJ2-3; TRBD2 is a possible D gene (5 bases). V shed 1 base and J shed 0 bases, with 20 bases lying between them. The CDR3 is made up of 19 amino acids. The germline gives CDR1 LNHDA, CDR2 SQIVND (reference sequence). The CDR3 loop reads CASSIAPPGGSPSTDTQYF. For the CDR3, the DNA is TGTGCCAGTAGTATAGCCCCCCCGGGCGGGTCCCCTAGCACAGATACGCAGTATTTT.

This rearrangement joins TRBV24-1 to TRBJ2-1, with D perhaps TRBD1 (6 bases). Between the trimmed V and J ends, which lost 4 bases and 8 bases, there was a span of 11 bases. CDR3 size: 13 residues. Germline CDR1 reads KGHDR; CDR2 reads SFDVKD. For the CDR3, the DNA is TGTGCCACCAGTGACAGGGGCCGGGATGAGCAGTTCTTC. It encodes CATSDRGRDEQFF.

The genes are TRBV29-1 and TRBJ1-4; TRBD1 is a possible D gene (5 bases). Deletions cut 7 bases from V and 4 bases from J, with 13 bases between. This CDR3 has 13 residues. In germline, CDR1 is SQVTM, CDR2 ANQGSEA. In DNA, the CDR3 is TGCAGCGCCGGACTAGACAGTAATGAAAAACTGTTTTTT. The encoded protein is CSAGLDSNEKLFF.

The chain couples TRBV6-2 or TRBV6-3 to TRBJ1-2; perhaps TRBD1 as D (6 bases). Germline loops: CDR1 MNHEY, CDR2 SVGEGT. CDR3 length: 15 amino acids. V lost 6 bases to trimming and J lost 3 bases, with 17 bases between them. The chain's CDR3 is CASSPPVGADYGYTF. In DNA form, the CDR3 reads TGTGCCAGCAGCCCCCCCGTGGGGGCGGACTATGGCTACACCTTC.

This chain joins TRBV5-1 and TRBJ2-3; tentatively, D is TRBD2 (6 bases). V was trimmed by 1 base and J by 4 bases, leaving 16 bases between them. Germline V lookup: CDR1 SGHRS, CDR2 YFSETQ. The CDR3 is 16 residues long. CDR3 nucleotide sequence: TGCGCCAGCAGCTTGCCGGCGGGGATAGGTTCAGATACGCAGTATTTT. This encodes CASSLPAGIGSDTQYF.

The chain carries TRBV24-1 and TRBJ2-5, with 9 bases identical to TRBD1. The ends lost 1 base at V and 7 bases at J; junction bases unmatched: 6. Per the germline V gene, CDR1 is KGHDR and CDR2 is SFDVKD. The CDR3 has 15 amino acids. CDR3 sequence (DNA): TGTGCCACCAGTGATTTTAACAGGGGGCGCGGGACCCAGTACTTC. It translates to CATSDFNRGRGTQYF.

The rearrangement joins TRBV29-1 to TRBJ2-7, with 8 bases fitting TRBD2. The CDR3 has 13 amino acids. Trimming cost V 8 bases and J 0 bases; bases outside gene matches: 6. Germline V gene data show CDR1 as SQVTM and CDR2 as ANQGSEA. In DNA, the CDR3 is TGCAGCATCGGGGGGGGGCCCTCCTACGAGCAGTACTTC. Protein sequence: CSIGGGPSYEQYF.

J is TRBJ2-1 and V is TRBV18; weak D call: TRBD2 (7 bases). Trimming left V 0 bases short and J 8 bases short, with 17 bases between. Germline CDR1 KGHSH, CDR2 LQKENI. The CDR3 sequence is 16 residues long. The CDR3 here is CASSPPLGGLRYEQFF. CDR3 bases: TGTGCCAGCTCACCACCTCTGGGGGGGCTAAGGTATGAGCAGTTCTTC.

This clone has more than one count but fewer than ten. Other nucleotide sequences from this sample produce the same CDR3. CDR3 region: CASSLGQGNQPQHF. The CDR3 nucleotides read TGTGCCAGCAGTTTGGGACAGGGCAATCAGCCCCAGCATTTT. The chain links TRBV6-5 to TRBJ1-5; TRBD1 aligns across 8 bases. V was pared by 4 bases and J by 2 bases, with 1 base of the junction left unmatched. CDR1 MNHEY and CDR2 SVGAGI come from the germline V gene. This CDR3 is 14 amino acids long.

The DNA for the CDR3 is TGTGCCTGGAGTGCCTCGACAGGGCATGGCTACACCTTC. It encodes CAWSASTGHGYTF. The J gene is TRBJ1-2, the V gene TRBV30; TRBD1 matches at 7 bases. The germline CDR1 and CDR2 sequences are GTSNPN and SVGIG (reference sequence). The CDR3 totals 13 residues. The trim removed 1 base at V and 6 bases at J, leaving 5 bases unmatched.

The genes are TRBV13 and TRBJ1-5, with 7 nucleotides matching TRBD1. The CDR3 is 13 residues long. V trimming: 5 bases; J trimming: 4 bases; junction bases outside the gene matches: 2. Germline-derived CDR1 and CDR2 are PRHDT and FYEKMQ (reference sequence). The CDR3 nucleotides are TGTGCCAGCAGCGAGACAGGGAATCAGCCCCAGCATTTT. Its protein is CASSETGNQPQHF.

This clone was picked up a small number of times. The chain combines TRBV4-1 with TRBJ2-1, with TRBD2 matching over 10 bases. The germline V gene has CDR1 MGHRA and CDR2 YSYEKL. This CDR3 region has 14 residues. J gave up 8 bases and V 8 bases, and 9 bases lay outside the gene matches. CDR3 coding DNA: TGCGCCAGCGGTAATAGCGGGGGGTTGGATGAGCAGTTCTTC. Translation gives CASGNSGGLDEQFF.